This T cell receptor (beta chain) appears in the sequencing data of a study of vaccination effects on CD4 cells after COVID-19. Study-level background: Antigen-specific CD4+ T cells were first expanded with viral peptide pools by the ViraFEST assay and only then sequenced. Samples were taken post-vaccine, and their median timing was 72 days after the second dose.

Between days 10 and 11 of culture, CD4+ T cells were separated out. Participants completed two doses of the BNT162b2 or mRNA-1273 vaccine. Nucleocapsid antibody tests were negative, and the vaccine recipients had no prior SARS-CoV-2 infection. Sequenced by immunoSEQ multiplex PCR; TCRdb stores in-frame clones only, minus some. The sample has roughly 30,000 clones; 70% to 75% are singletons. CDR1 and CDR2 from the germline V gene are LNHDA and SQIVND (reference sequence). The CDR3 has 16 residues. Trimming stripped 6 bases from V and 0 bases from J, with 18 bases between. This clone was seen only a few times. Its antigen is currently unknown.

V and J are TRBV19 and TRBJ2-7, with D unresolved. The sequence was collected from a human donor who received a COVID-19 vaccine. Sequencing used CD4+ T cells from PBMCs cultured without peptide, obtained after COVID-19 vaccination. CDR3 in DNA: TGTGCCAGTAGCACTCAATTCGGAGTGGACTCCTACGAGCAGTACTTC. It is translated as CASSTQFGVDSYEQYF.